This TCR beta chain was found in a study of cytomegalovirus exposure and HLA in healthy donors. Study context: Later analysis reported that the 110 or so validation repertoires shared the platform of the roughly 630 first-cohort repertoires. Broader study findings: The classifier reportedly diagnosed cytomegalovirus status with high specificity and sensitivity. The authors enumerated roughly 180 TCR beta chains as linked to cytomegalovirus.

Comments on this clone: Its antigen is unidentified.

Clones were read by immunoSEQ multiplex PCR, and TCRdb kept only the in-frame ones, dropping some. The table lists about 270,000 clones, 80% to 90% of them singletons, with about 1% in the top ten. Germline values: CDR1 GTSNPN, CDR2 SVGIG (reference sequence). CDR3 length: 14 residues. V lost 0 bases, J lost 3 bases, and 12 bases lay in between. The material sequenced was PBMCs. The chain recombines TRBV30 with TRBJ2-7; D is uncertain. The sequence came from a woman younger than 30 in good health and CMV-seronegative. The CDR3 nucleotides are TGTGCCTGGAGTGTAGGCAGGTTAGGCTACGAGCAGTACTTC. Its protein product is CAWSVGRLGYEQYF. Full variable domain (remainder filled in from reference TRBV30 and TRBJ2-7): SQTIHQWPATLVQPVGSPLSLECTVEGTSNPNLYWYRQAAGRGLQLLFYSVGIGQISSEVPQNLSASRPQDRQFILSSKKLLLSDSGFYLCAWSVGRLGYEQYFGPGTRLTVT.